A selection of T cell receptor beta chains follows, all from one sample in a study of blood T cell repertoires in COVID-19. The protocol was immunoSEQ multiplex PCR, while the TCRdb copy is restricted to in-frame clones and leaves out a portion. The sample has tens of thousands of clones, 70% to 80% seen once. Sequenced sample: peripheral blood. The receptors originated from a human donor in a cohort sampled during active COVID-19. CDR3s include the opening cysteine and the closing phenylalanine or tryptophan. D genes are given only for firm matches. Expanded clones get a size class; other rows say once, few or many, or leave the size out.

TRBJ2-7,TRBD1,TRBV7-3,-,CASSLKGQGSYEQYF,TGTGCCAGCAGCTTAAAGGGACAGGGCTCCTACGAGCAGTACTTC
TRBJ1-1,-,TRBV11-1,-,CASSLRTGGITEAFF,TGTGCCAGCAGCTTACGGACGGGGGGGATCACTGAAGCTTTCTTT
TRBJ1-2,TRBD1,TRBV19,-,CASSIPWPYRGPDGEGYTF,TGTGCCAGTAGTATCCCCTGGCCCTACAGGGGGCCGGACGGGGAGGGCTACACCTTC
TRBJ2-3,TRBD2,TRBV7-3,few,CASSMTSGSTDTQYF,TGTGCCAGCAGCATGACTAGCGGGAGCACAGATACGCAGTATTTT
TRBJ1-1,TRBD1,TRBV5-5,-,CASSLRQGVGTTEAFF,TGTGCCAGCAGCCTCCGACAGGGGGTGGGAACAACTGAAGCTTTCTTT
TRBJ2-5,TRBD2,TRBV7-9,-,CASSTSGRAGETQYF,TGTGCCAGCAGCACGAGCGGGAGGGCCGGAGAGACCCAGTACTTC
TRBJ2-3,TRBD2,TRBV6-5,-,CASGSGRTDTQYF,TGTGCCAGCGGTAGCGGGAGGACAGATACGCAGTATTTT
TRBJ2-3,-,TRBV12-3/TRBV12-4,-,CASSFKTQGGDF,TGTGCCAGCAGTTTCAAAACCCAAGGGGGAGATTTT
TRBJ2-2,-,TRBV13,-,CASSLGMEGRTGELFF,TGTGCCAGCAGCTTAGGAATGGAGGGTCGCACCGGGGAGCTGTTTTTT
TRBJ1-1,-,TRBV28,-,CASIPQSLGGPRAFF,TGTGCCAGCATACCTCAATCACTAGGAGGCCCACGAGCTTTCTTT
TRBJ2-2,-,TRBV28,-,CASSSSGLTGELFF,TGTGCCAGCAGTTCATCAGGACTCACCGGGGAGCTGTTTTTT
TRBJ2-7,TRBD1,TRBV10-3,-,CAISPGQNYEQYF,TGTGCCATCAGCCCGGGACAGAACTACGAGCAGTACTTC
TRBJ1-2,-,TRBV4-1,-,CASSLLSTGGNYGYTF,TGCGCCAGCAGCCTTCTTTCTACGGGGGGAAACTATGGCTACACCTTC
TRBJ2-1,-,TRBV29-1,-,CSVGETEQFF,TGCAGCGTTGGGGAGACCGAGCAGTTCTTC
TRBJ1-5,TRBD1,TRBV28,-,CASSPETGRQPQHF,TGTGCCAGCAGCCCTGAGACAGGGAGGCAGCCCCAGCATTTT
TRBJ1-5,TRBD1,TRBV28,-,CASSLEAGGQPQHF,TGTGCCAGCAGTTTGGAGGCAGGGGGTCAGCCCCAGCATTTT